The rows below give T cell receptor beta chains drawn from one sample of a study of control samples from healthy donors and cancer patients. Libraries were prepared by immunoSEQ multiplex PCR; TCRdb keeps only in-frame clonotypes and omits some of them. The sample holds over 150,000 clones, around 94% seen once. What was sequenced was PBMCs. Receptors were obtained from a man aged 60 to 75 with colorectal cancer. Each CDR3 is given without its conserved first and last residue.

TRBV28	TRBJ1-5	ASSSRAANQPQH
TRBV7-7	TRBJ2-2	ASSSGGTGELF
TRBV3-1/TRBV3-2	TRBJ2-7	ASSQVGGSYEQY
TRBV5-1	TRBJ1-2	ASSVNTQGLGYGYT
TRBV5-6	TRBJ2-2	ASSLTLEGGELF
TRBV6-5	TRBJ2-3	ASSYRFSGGGDTQY
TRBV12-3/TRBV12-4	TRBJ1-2	ASSIHYGYT
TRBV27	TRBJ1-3	ASSLSPVSGNTIY
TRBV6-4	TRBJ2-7	ASSSDGGDYEQY
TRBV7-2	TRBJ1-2	ASSSRRQSRRGGYT
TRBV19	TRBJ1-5	ASRTGTANNQPQH
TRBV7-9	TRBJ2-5	AISGTSGGETQY
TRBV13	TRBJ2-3	ASSLATSGRSTDTQY
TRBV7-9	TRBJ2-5	ASSLGNRLAVQETQY
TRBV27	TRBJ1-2	ASSSSPGFLYGYT
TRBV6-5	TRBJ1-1	ASSYGPGKDF
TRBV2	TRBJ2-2	ASRPGVTGELF
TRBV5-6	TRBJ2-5	ASSFGYNQETQY
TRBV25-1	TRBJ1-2	ASSETGGYT
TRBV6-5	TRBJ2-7	ASSRDRRAYEQY
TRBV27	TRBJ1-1	ASSPYGGNTEAF
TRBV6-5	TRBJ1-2	ASSSQGLSYGYT
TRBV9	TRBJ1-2	ASSPPVRASNYGYT
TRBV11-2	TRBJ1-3	ASSLRDRWGNTIY
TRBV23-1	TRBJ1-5	ASRPSQENSNQPQH